Shown below are 19 T cell receptor beta chains from a single sample sequenced in a study of blood T cell repertoires in COVID-19. Libraries were prepared by immunoSEQ multiplex PCR; TCRdb keeps only in-frame clonotypes and omits some of them. The table lists 180,000 or so clones, approximately 85% of them singletons. Sequencing input: peripheral blood. These receptors were collected from a human donor with active or convalescent COVID-19. The donor label of this sample is uncertain.

The V gene is TRBV3-1 (or the pseudogene TRBV3-2), the J gene TRBJ1-3, with D possibly being TRBD1 (6 bases). Germline CDR1 reads LGHDT; CDR2 reads YNNKEL (reference sequence). The CDR3 runs to 16 residues. Trimming left V 4 bases short and J 0 bases short, with 13 bases between. The CDR3, as DNA: TGTGCCAGCAGCCGGGGGGGGGACATCTCTGGAAACACCATATATTTT. Translated, it gives CASSRGGDISGNTIYF.

This clone was counted between two and nine times. The V call is TRBV6-1, the J call TRBJ2-2, with 7 bases fitting TRBD2. J gave up 3 bases and V 1 base, and 11 bases lay outside the gene matches. The CDR3 extends over 18 amino acids. Germline CDR1 reads MNHNS; CDR2 reads SASEGT. Here the CDR3 DNA reads TGTGCCAGCAGTGAAGGGGCAGACCCGGGACTACACACCGGGGAGCTGTTTTTT. Protein: CASSEGADPGLHTGELFF.

The gene calls are TRBV30 and TRBJ2-1; perhaps TRBD2 as D (7 bases). The germline V gene has CDR1 GTSNPN and CDR2 SVGIG (reference sequence). V was shortened by 3 bases and J by 9 bases, with 18 bases between the two germline ends. The CDR3 has 14 amino acids. In DNA form, the CDR3 reads TGTGCCTGGAGAGGGAGGGGGGGGGATGGTGAGCAGTTCTTC. Its translation: CAWRGRGGDGEQFF.

This clone appeared a single time. The chain couples TRBV9 to TRBJ1-2, with 8 bases matching TRBD1. Germline assignment: CDR1 SGDLS and CDR2 YYNGEE. The CDR3 has 14 amino acids. V gave up 3 bases and J gave up 7 bases; unmatched junction bases: 8. CDR3 bases: TGTGCCAGCAGCGCCGGACAGGGTTGGGGTGGCTACACCTTC. Translating it yields CASSAGQGWGGYTF. Combining the CDR3 with reference TRBV9 and TRBJ1-2 gives the whole variable domain DSGVTQTPKHLITATGQRVTLRCSPRSGDLSVYWYQQSLDQGLQFLIQYYNGEERAKGNILERFSAQQFPDLHSELNLSSLELGDSALYFCASSAGQGWGGYTFGSGTRLTVV.

This chain uses TRBV29-1 with TRBJ2-7, with D possibly TRBD2 on 5 matching bases. Germline CDR1 and CDR2: SQVTM and ANQGSEA. The length of the CDR3 is 15 residues. Trimming left V 4 bases short and J 0 bases short, with 16 bases between. This chain's CDR3 is CSVVTALGPSYEQYF. CDR3 DNA: TGCAGCGTTGTCACCGCACTAGGCCCCTCCTACGAGCAGTACTTC.

The chain has TRBV6-2 or TRBV6-3 and TRBJ1-1; D not certain. CDR1 and CDR2 from the germline V gene are MNHEY and SVGEGT. The CDR3 covers 17 residues. Trimming took 0 bases from V and 1 from J, leaving 15 bases between them. CDR3 bases: TGTGCCAGCAGTTACTCGGAGGGCCAGCAAGGGAACACTGAAGCTTTCTTT. It yields the protein CASSYSEGQQGNTEAFF.

The chain uses TRBV5-1 and TRBJ1-2, with D uncertain. This CDR3 is built from 15 residues. With 1 base removed from V and 5 bases from J, the gap between germline ends came to 15 bases. The germline gives CDR1 SGHRS, CDR2 YFSETQ. CDR3 in amino acids: CASSLWEVGDYGYTF. The CDR3 DNA sequence: TGCGCCAGCAGCTTGTGGGAAGTGGGAGATTATGGCTACACCTTC.

This clone was seen a single time. The CDR3 coding sequence is TGTGCCAGCCGGGAGCACCTGAACACTGAAGCTTTCTTT. Translation gives CASREHLNTEAFF. This sequence joins TRBV6-5 and TRBJ1-1; D gene uncertain. V was cut by 8 bases and J by 0 bases, with 10 bases left in between. CDR3 length: 13 amino acids. The germline V gene has CDR1 MNHEY and CDR2 SVGAGI.

This sequence joins TRBV27 and TRBJ1-2, with 11 nucleotides matching TRBD1. Per the germline V gene, CDR1 is MNHEY and CDR2 is SMNVEV (reference sequence). This CDR3 has 14 amino acids. J lost 8 bases, V lost 10 bases, and 12 bases had no gene match. CDR3 amino acids: CATTKGQGGRGYTF. DNA of the CDR3: TGTGCCACTACCAAGGGACAGGGGGGACGAGGCTACACCTTC.

The chain is built from TRBV6-5 and TRBJ2-7, with D maybe TRBD2 (6 bases). In germline, CDR1 is MNHEY, CDR2 SVGAGI. The germline V and J ends were trimmed by 2 bases and 5 bases, with 10 bases remaining between them. The CDR3 runs to 13 residues. CDR3 sequence reads: CASSYGGLDEQYF. The CDR3 region has the DNA TGTGCCAGCAGTTACGGAGGGCTGGACGAGCAGTACTTC.

This chain links TRBV19 with TRBJ1-1; D unresolved. Trimming took 1 base from V and 1 from J, leaving 4 bases between them. The germline gives CDR1 LNHDA, CDR2 SQIVND (reference sequence). The CDR3 loop spans 13 amino acids. CDR3 loop: CASSIVQNTEAFF. CDR3 nucleotides: TGTGCCAGTAGTATAGTCCAGAACACTGAAGCTTTCTTT.

The chain joins TRBV10-3 to TRBJ2-7, with TRBD2 identical over 11 bases. The CDR3 is made up of 17 amino acids. Germline V gene lookup returns CDR1 ENHRY and CDR2 SYGVKD. J was trimmed by 0 bases and V by 5 bases; bases with no gene match: 9. As DNA, the CDR3 is TGTGCCATCAGTTCCCGGGGACTAGCGGCGAGCTCCTACGAGCAGTACTTC. Translated: CAISSRGLAASSYEQYF.

CDR3 sequence: CASSKRSRQGVSYEQYF. CDR3 bases: TGTGCCAGCAGCAAACGGTCGAGACAGGGGGTCTCCTACGAGCAGTACTTC. The chain carries TRBV7-2 and TRBJ2-7, with 9 bases lining up with TRBD1. Germline CDR1 is SGHTA and CDR2 is FQGNSA. The CDR3 loop spans 17 amino acids. V dropped 5 bases and J dropped 0; count of bases not matched to a gene: 11.

The V and J genes are TRBV2 and TRBJ2-5; 7 nucleotides match TRBD1. The CDR3 totals 13 residues. V trimming: 4 bases; J trimming: 5 bases; junction bases outside the gene matches: 4. Germline assignment: CDR1 SNHLY and CDR2 FYNNEI. The CDR3 loop reads CASSVDRWETQYF. CDR3 DNA: TGTGCCAGCAGTGTGGACAGGTGGGAGACCCAGTACTTC.

The chain uses TRBV18 and TRBJ1-1; TRBD1 might be the D (5 bases). Per the germline V gene, CDR1 is KGHSH and CDR2 is LQKENI. V gave up 6 bases and J gave up 5 bases, with 19 bases separating them. The CDR3 totals 15 residues. Written as DNA, the CDR3 is TGTGCCAGCTCGCCCCAACCAGGGTTCGGGACTGAAGCTTTCTTT. It is translated as CASSPQPGFGTEAFF.

This chain joins TRBV14 and TRBJ2-1; possible D gene TRBD2, 5 bases. Trimming removed 0 bases from V and 0 bases from J, with 12 bases in between. The CDR3 length is 17 residues. Germline V lookup: CDR1 SGHDN, CDR2 FVKESK. CDR3 protein: CASSQDRGLASYNEQFF. The CDR3 DNA follows: TGTGCCAGCAGCCAAGATAGAGGGCTAGCCTCCTACAATGAGCAGTTCTTC.

This chain joins TRBV21-1 and TRBJ1-5; the DNA was not compared with TRBD1, the D call given in the table. TRBV21-1 corresponds to a pseudogene. The CDR3 length is 15 residues. The CDR3 reads CASIGQGAVNQPQHF. CDR3 in DNA: TGTGCCAGCATCGGACAGGGGGCGGTCAATCAGCCCCAGCATTTT.

This chain's CDR3 is CASSDGGLWSGGSYEQYF. DNA for the CDR3: TGTGCCAGCAGTGATGGGGGACTTTGGAGCGGGGGTTCGTACGAGCAGTACTTC. V and J are TRBV2 and TRBJ2-7, with TRBD2 identical over 8 bases. CDR1 is SNHLY, CDR2 FYNNEI, per germline. After removal of 3 bases from V and 4 bases from J, the junction contained 17 bases not matched to a gene. CDR3 size: 18 residues.

This clone was observed a few times. The CDR3: CASSLGQGSSYEQYF. CDR3 bases: TGTGCCAGCAGCTTAGGACAGGGCAGCTCCTACGAGCAGTACTTC. The chain combines TRBV7-6 with TRBJ2-7, with TRBD1 matching over 7 bases. Germline CDR1 reads SGHVS; CDR2 reads FNYEAQ. There are 15 residues in the CDR3. The V and J ends lost 1 base and 0 bases, in that order; junction bases with no gene match: 3.